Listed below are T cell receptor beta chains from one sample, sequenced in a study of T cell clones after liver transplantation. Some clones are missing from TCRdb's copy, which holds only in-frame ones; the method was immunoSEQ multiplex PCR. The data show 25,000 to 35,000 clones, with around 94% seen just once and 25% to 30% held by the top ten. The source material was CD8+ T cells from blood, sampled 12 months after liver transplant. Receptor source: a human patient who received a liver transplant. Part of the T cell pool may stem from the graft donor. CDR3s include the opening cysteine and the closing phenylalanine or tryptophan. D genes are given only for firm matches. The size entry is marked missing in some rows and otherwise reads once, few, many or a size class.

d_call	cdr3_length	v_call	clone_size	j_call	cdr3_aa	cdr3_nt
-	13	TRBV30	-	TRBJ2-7	CAWSVGGSYEQYF	TGTGCCTGGAGTGTCGGCGGCTCCTACGAGCAGTACTTC
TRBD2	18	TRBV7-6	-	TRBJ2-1	CASSLGKRAGSSYNEQFF	TGTGCCAGCAGCTTAGGAAAGAGAGCGGGATCCTCCTACAATGAGCAGTTCTTC
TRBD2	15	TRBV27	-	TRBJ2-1	CASSPSGNLYNEQFF	TGTGCCAGCAGCCCTAGCGGGAATCTCTACAATGAGCAGTTCTTC
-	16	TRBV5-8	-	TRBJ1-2	CASSPRVFEGNYGYTF	TGTGCCAGCAGCCCGAGGGTGTTCGAGGGCAACTATGGCTACACCTTC
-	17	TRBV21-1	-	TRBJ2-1	CASSKERLAGGRNEQFF	TGTGCCAGCAGCAAAGAGAGACTAGCGGGAGGGCGAAATGAGCAGTTCTTC
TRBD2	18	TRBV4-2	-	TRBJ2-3	CASSQEQTSVSSTDTQYF	TGTGCCAGCAGCCAAGAACAGACTAGCGTTTCTAGCACAGATACGCAGTATTTT
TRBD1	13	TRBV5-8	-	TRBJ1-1	CASNRQGGTEAFF	TGTGCCAGCAACCGACAGGGAGGGACTGAAGCTTTCTTT
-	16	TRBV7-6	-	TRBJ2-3	CASSLKGTSSTDTQYF	TGTGCCAGCAGCTTAAAAGGGACTTCTAGCACAGATACGCAGTATTTT
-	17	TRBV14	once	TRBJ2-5	CASSQEGGPSWLETQYF	TGTGCCAGCAGCCAAGAGGGGGGGCCTAGCTGGTTGGAGACCCAGTACTTC
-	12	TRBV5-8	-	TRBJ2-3	CASSGGSDTQYF	TGTGCCAGCAGCGGGGGATCAGATACGCAGTATTTT
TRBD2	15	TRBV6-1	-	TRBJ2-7	CASSDGLADSYEQYF	TGTGCCAGCAGTGATGGACTAGCGGACTCCTACGAGCAGTACTTC
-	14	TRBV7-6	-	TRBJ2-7	CASTQHAEAYEQYF	TGTGCCAGCACACAGCATGCCGAAGCCTACGAGCAGTACTTC
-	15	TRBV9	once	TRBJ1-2	CASSAETYSNYGYTF	TGTGCCAGCAGCGCCGAGACATATTCTAACTATGGCTACACCTTC
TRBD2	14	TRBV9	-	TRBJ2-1	CASSPRTSEDEQFF	TGTGCCAGCAGCCCTCGGACTAGCGAGGATGAGCAGTTCTTC
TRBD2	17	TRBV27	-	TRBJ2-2	CASSLSILAGSTGELFF	TGTGCCAGCAGTTTATCGATACTAGCGGGATCCACCGGGGAGCTGTTTTTT
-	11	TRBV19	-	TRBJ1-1	CASSIGGEAFF	TGTGCCAGTAGTATAGGGGGAGAAGCTTTCTTT
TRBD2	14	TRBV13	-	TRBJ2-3	CASSLGLALDTQYF	TGTGCCAGCAGCTTGGGACTAGCCTTGGATACGCAGTATTTT
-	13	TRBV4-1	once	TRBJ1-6	CASSQGYNSPLHF	TGCGCCAGCAGCCAAGGGTATAATTCACCCCTCCACTTT
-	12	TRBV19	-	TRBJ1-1	CASSQGFIEAFF	TGTGCCAGTTCCCAAGGGTTCATCGAAGCTTTCTTT
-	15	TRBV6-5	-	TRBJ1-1	CASSYSHSRDGEAFF	TGTGCCAGCAGTTACTCCCATTCCCGGGACGGTGAAGCTTTCTTT
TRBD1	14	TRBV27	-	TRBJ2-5	CASSLRTGKETQYF	TGTGCCAGCAGTTTAAGGACAGGCAAAGAGACCCAGTACTTC
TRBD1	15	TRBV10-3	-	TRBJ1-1	CAIETGTGANTEAFF	TGTGCCATAGAGACCGGGACAGGGGCGAACACTGAAGCTTTCTTT
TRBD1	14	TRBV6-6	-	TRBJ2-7	CASCRGWASYEQYF	TGTGCCAGCTGCAGGGGGTGGGCCTCCTACGAGCAGTACTTC
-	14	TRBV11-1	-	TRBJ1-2	CASSLLGANYGYTF	TGTGCCAGCAGCCTCCTGGGAGCTAACTATGGCTACACCTTC
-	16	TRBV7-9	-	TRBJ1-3	CASSPTSRVPGNTIYF	TGTGCCAGCAGCCCTACGAGCCGGGTCCCTGGAAACACCATATATTTT
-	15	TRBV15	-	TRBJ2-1	CATSITRSSYNEQFF	TGTGCCACCAGCATAACTAGGAGCTCCTACAATGAGCAGTTCTTC
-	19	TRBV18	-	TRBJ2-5	CASSPVGSDDPVPQETQYF	TGTGCCAGCTCACCGGTTGGTAGCGACGATCCGGTACCACAAGAGACCCAGTACTTC
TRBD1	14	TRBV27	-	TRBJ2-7	CASSLQGGNYEQYF	TGTGCCAGCAGTCTACAGGGGGGAAACTACGAGCAGTACTTC
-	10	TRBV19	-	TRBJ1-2	CASEGGIWAF	TGTGCCAGTGAGGGGGGGATTTGGGCCTTC
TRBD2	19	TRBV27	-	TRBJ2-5	CASSLQPLLTSGLQETQYF	TGTGCCAGCAGTTTACAACCCCTTCTGACTAGCGGGCTACAAGAGACCCAGTACTTC
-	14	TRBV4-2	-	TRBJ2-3	CASRGYGSTDTQYF	TGTGCCAGTCGGGGATATGGCTCCACAGATACGCAGTATTTT
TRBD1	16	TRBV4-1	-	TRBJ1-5	CASSSGTGDFHQPQHF	TGCGCCAGCAGCTCGGGGACAGGGGATTTCCATCAGCCCCAGCATTTT
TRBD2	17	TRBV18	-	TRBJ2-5	CASSPRGAGGLYETQYF	TGTGCCAGCTCACCGCGGGGAGCGGGAGGGCTCTATGAGACCCAGTACTTC
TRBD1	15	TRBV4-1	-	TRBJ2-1	CASSQGQGRVNEQFF	TGCGCCAGCAGCCAAGGACAGGGGCGTGTAAATGAGCAGTTCTTC
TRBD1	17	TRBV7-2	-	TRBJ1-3	CASSSKGTGGSGNTIYF	TGTGCCAGCAGCTCCAAAGGGACAGGGGGTTCTGGAAACACCATATATTTT
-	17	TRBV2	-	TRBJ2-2	CASSEALTQTGTGELFF	TGTGCCAGCAGTGAAGCGCTTACTCAGACAGGAACCGGGGAGCTGTTTTTT
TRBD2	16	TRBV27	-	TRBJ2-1	CASSLLRAGGPHEQFF	TGTGCCAGCAGTCTGCTACGAGCGGGAGGGCCTCATGAGCAGTTCTTC
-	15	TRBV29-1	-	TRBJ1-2	CSVVSGRERNYGYTF	TGCAGCGTTGTGTCAGGCAGGGAAAGAAACTATGGCTACACCTTC
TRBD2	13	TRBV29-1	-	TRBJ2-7	CSIVAGGPWEQYF	TGCAGCATCGTAGCGGGAGGGCCTTGGGAGCAGTACTTC
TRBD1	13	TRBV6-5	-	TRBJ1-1	CASSLGQVFEAFF	TGTGCCAGCAGTTTGGGACAGGTATTTGAAGCTTTCTTT
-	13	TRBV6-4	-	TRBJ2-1	CAITGYQDNEQFF	TGTGCCATCACGGGTTACCAGGACAATGAGCAGTTCTTC
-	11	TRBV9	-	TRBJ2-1	CASGAYNEQFF	TGTGCCAGCGGGGCCTACAATGAGCAGTTCTTC
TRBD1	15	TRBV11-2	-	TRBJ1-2	CASSIPGTGRDGYTF	TGTGCCAGCAGCATACCCGGGACAGGGAGAGATGGCTACACCTTC
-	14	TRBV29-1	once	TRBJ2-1	CSVEGISGYNEQFF	TGCAGCGTTGAGGGCATAAGCGGTTACAATGAGCAGTTCTTC
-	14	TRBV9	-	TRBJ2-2	CASSVTGLPGELFF	TGTGCCAGCAGCGTAACAGGGCTTCCCGGGGAGCTGTTTTTT
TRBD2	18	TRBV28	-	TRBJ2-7	CASPRWDLAGEITYEQYF	TGTGCCAGCCCCCGATGGGACCTAGCGGGAGAAATCACCTACGAGCAGTACTTC
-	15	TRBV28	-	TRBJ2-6	CASSLGGTGANVLTF	TGTGCCAGCAGTTTAGGGGGTACTGGGGCCAACGTCCTGACTTTC
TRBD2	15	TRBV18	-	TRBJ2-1	CASSPRLAIYNEQFF	TGTGCCAGCTCACCGAGACTAGCGATCTACAATGAGCAGTTCTTC
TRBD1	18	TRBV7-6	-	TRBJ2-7	CASSLEGARTAPTYEQYF	TGTGCCAGCAGCTTAGAGGGGGCGAGGACAGCCCCTACCTACGAGCAGTACTTC
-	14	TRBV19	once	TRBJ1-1	CASSIGQGTTEAFF	TGTGCCAGTAGTATCGGGCAGGGGACCACTGAAGCTTTCTTT
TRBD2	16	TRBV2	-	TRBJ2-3	CASSESTSGGTDTQYF	TGTGCCAGCAGTGAATCGACTAGCGGGGGGACCGATACGCAGTATTTT
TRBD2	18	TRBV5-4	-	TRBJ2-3	CASSPPGLGRESADTQYF	TGTGCCAGCAGCCCACCTGGCCTGGGGCGGGAGAGCGCAGATACGCAGTATTTT
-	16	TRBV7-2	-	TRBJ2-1	CASSFELAEDHNEQFF	TGTGCCAGCAGCTTTGAATTGGCGGAGGATCACAATGAGCAGTTCTTC
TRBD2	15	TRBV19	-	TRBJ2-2	CASRVAGGFTGELFF	TGTGCCAGTAGGGTCGCGGGAGGGTTCACCGGGGAGCTGTTTTTT
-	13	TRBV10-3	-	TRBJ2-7	CAISDGRGYEQYF	TGTGCCATCAGTGACGGCAGGGGTTACGAGCAGTACTTC
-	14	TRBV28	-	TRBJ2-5	CATALRGGAETQYF	TGTGCCACCGCACTCAGGGGTGGGGCGGAGACCCAGTACTTC
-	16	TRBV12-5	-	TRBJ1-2	CASGPASGLLVHGYTF	TGTGCTAGTGGTCCAGCCTCCGGATTGCTCGTCCATGGCTACACCTTC
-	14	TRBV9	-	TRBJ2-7	CASSFGTPDYEQYF	TGTGCCAGCAGCTTCGGGACGCCAGACTACGAGCAGTACTTC
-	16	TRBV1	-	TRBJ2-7	CTSSQEGRVPSYEQYF	TGCACCAGCAGCCAAGAAGGACGGGTACCCTCCTACGAGCAGTACTTC
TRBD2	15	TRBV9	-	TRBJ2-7	CASSVAAGDVYEQYF	TGTGCCAGCAGCGTAGCAGCGGGAGATGTGTACGAGCAGTACTTC